This TCR beta chain was obtained from a study of cytomegalovirus exposure and HLA in healthy donors. The CDR3 has 14 residues. V lost 5 bases to trimming and J lost 5 bases; unmatched junction nucleotides: 6. The V gene's germline CDR1 is SGHTA and CDR2 FQGNSA. PCR primers comprised 60 Vbeta and 13 Jbeta primers. Profiled with immunoSEQ multiplex PCR; TCRdb holds only in-frame clones, not every one. The repertoire includes 90,000 to 110,000 clones, 83% of them detected once, and approximately 6.1% sits in the top ten. In its sample, this clone was seen once. Sequencing was done on a sample of PBMCs. This chain links TRBV7-2 with TRBJ2-7; 10 bases match TRBD2. This TCR came from a man younger than 30 in good health and CMV-seronegative. In DNA, the CDR3 is TGTGCCAGCAGCGCCCTAGCGGGAGTAAACGAGCAGTACTTC. Translation: CASSALAGVNEQYF. Based on the CDR3 plus reference TRBV7-2 and TRBJ2-7, the full variable domain is GAGVSQSPSNKVTEKGKDVELRCDPISGHTALYWYRQSLGQGLEFLIYFQGNSAPDKSGLPSDRFSAERTGGSVSTLTIQRTQQEDSAVYLCASSALAGVNEQYFGPGTRLTVT.